This entry lists 6 T cell receptor beta chains sequenced from one sample in a study of human T cells and chemical hapten exposure. Unique molecular identifiers were linked by the library to individual cDNA molecules. One entry per CDR3 protein results from TCRdb running MiXCR on the reads. The top ten hold about 1.4% of the sample, which has 100,000 to 150,000 distinct CDR3 sequences, approximately 9.3% seen once. Sequencing started from total RNA isolated from unfractionated whole blood. Sequences were obtained from whole blood. The source of these receptors is a human donor in good health. Some clones in this sample may be carry-over from other donors' samples.

Ten or more counts support this clonotype. The rearrangement joins TRBV6-1 to TRBJ2-5; weak D call: TRBD1 (6 bases). This CDR3 comprises 15 residues. The germline V gene has CDR1 MNHNS and CDR2 SASEGT. Trimming stripped 4 bases from V and 0 bases from J, with 12 bases between. The CDR3 coding sequence is TGTGCCAGCAGTGGGACAGCCCCGTACCAAGAGACCCAGTACTTC. Translation gives CASSGTAPYQETQYF.

Ten or more counts support this clonotype. The chain joins TRBV11-2 to TRBJ1-1; 7 bases line up with TRBD1. V trimming: 5 bases; J trimming: 5 bases; junction bases outside the gene matches: 14. The CDR3 consists of 16 residues. Germline CDR1 and CDR2: SGHAT and FQNNGV. CDR3 protein: CASSHWQGGSGTEAFF. CDR3 nucleotide sequence: TGTGCCAGCAGCCATTGGCAGGGGGGGAGTGGGACTGAAGCTTTCTTT.

This chain uses TRBV5-6 with TRBJ1-2; the D gene is possibly TRBD1 (5 bases). V was trimmed by 1 base and J by 7 bases, leaving 14 bases between them. The CDR3 has 14 amino acids. The germline V gene encodes CDR1 SGHDT and CDR2 YYEEEE. CDR3 in DNA: TGTGCCAGCAGCTTGACCAGGGCGGGAGTTGGCTACACCTTC. It is translated as CASSLTRAGVGYTF.

J is TRBJ1-5 and V is TRBV4-2; D remains ambiguous. This CDR3 contains 16 residues. Trimming left V 0 bases short and J 2 bases short, with 11 bases between. CDR1 and CDR2 (germline): LGHNA, YNFKEQ. The CDR3 region is CASSQEWRVGNQPQHF. The CDR3 DNA reads as TGTGCCAGCAGCCAAGAATGGAGGGTGGGCAATCAGCCCCAGCATTTT.

In its sample, this clonotype was seen a few times. The chain uses TRBV10-1 and TRBJ2-2; a possible D gene is TRBD2 (7 bases). The CDR3 sequence is 15 residues long. Germline V gene lookup returns CDR1 WNHNN and CDR2 SYGVQD (reference sequence). V shed 2 bases and J shed 3 bases, with 10 bases lying between them. This chain's CDR3 is CASSEKGGYTGELFF. The CDR3 DNA sequence: TGCGCCAGCAGTGAGAAGGGGGGGTACACCGGGGAGCTGTTTTTT.

This clonotype was observed a handful of times. The CDR3 DNA is TGTGCCATCCGGACAGGGGAGGACACTGAAGCTTTCTTT. This translates into CAIRTGEDTEAFF. The rearrangement uses TRBV10-3 and TRBJ1-1; 9 bases map to TRBD1. This CDR3 spans 13 amino acids. Trimming at V came to 8 bases and at J to 3 bases, leaving 4 bases not matched to a gene. Germline lookup yields CDR1 ENHRY and CDR2 SYGVKD.